These 26 T cell receptor beta chains originate from one sample sequenced in a study of beta chain features in type 1 diabetes. The sequenced template was cDNA made from the entire isolated RNA. Clones were sequenced by immunoSEQ multiplex PCR, and TCRdb holds only the in-frame ones, with some missing. The table shows around 300,000 clones, with 8% to 13% occurring only once. The sample consisted of naive CD4+ T cells from blood. These receptors were collected from a woman aged 25-40 years in good health.

The chain employs TRBV21-1 and TRBJ1-3; the D call TRBD1 from the table was never checked on the DNA. TRBV21-1 is a documented pseudogene. CDR3 size: 16 residues. The CDR3 sequence is CASRAVGRISGNTIYF. The DNA for the CDR3 is TGTGCCAGCAGGGCCGTCGGCAGGATCTCTGGAAACACCATATATTTT.

The chain links TRBV28 to TRBJ2-5; no clear D gene. The germline CDR1 and CDR2 sequences are MDHEN and SYDVKM. Trimming left V 7 bases short and J 2 bases short, with 14 bases between. The CDR3 is 14 amino acids. CDR3 protein: CASNTMALQETQYF. DNA for the CDR3: TGTGCCAGCAACACTATGGCTCTTCAAGAGACCCAGTACTTC. Full variable domain (rest looked up from reference TRBV28 and TRBJ2-5): DVKVTQSSRYLVKRTGEKVFLECVQDMDHENMFWYRQDPGLGLRLIYFSYDVKMKEKGDIPEGYSVSREKKERFSLILESASTNQTSMYLCASNTMALQETQYFGPGTRLLVL.

The genes are TRBV7-8 and TRBJ2-2; no clear D gene. This CDR3 has 13 residues. Trimming stripped 3 bases from V and 4 bases from J, with 6 bases between. From germline, CDR1 is SGHVS and CDR2 FQNEAQ. The CDR3 bases are TGTGCCAGCAGCTTCAGAACCACCGGGGAGCTGTTTTTT. It yields the protein CASSFRTTGELFF.

This clone was seen a few times. The rearrangement links TRBV4-2 to TRBJ2-5; TRBD2 matches at 13 bases. The J call is in doubt because the DNA end fits TRBJ2-7 better. The CDR3 spans 17 residues. Per the germline V gene, CDR1 is LGHNA and CDR2 is YNFKEQ. CDR3 DNA sequence: TGTGCCAGCAGCCCGGGACTAGCGGGATTGGGCTCCTACGAGCAGTACTTC. Translating it yields CASSPGLAGLGSYEQYF.

The chain carries TRBV28 and TRBJ2-5; D possibly corresponds to TRBD1 (6 bases). Trimming took off 6 bases at V and 2 bases at J, with 16 bases between the two ends. Germline CDR1 MDHEN, CDR2 SYDVKM. This CDR3 is 15 amino acids long. CDR3 coding DNA: TGTGCCAGCAGGGGGAGAGCAGGGGTACAAGAGACCCAGTACTTC. This sequence encodes CASRGRAGVQETQYF.

This clone was observed a few times. V gene TRBV18 combines with J gene TRBJ2-1; 7 nucleotides align to TRBD1. Germline assignment: CDR1 KGHSH and CDR2 LQKENI. V was pared by 6 bases and J by 0 bases, with 8 bases of the junction left unmatched. The CDR3 extends over 16 amino acids. The CDR3 nucleotides are TGTGCCAGCTCGCCAGGGACAGCAAGCTCCTACAATGAGCAGTTCTTC. This translates into CASSPGTASSYNEQFF.

The J gene is TRBJ2-4, the V gene TRBV28, with D maybe TRBD2 (5 bases). The CDR3 totals 13 residues. Germline V gene lookup returns CDR1 MDHEN and CDR2 SYDVKM. Trimming took off 6 bases at V and 9 bases at J, with 15 bases between the two ends. CDR3 region: CASSFRTLGIQYF. The CDR3 nucleotides read TGTGCCAGCAGCTTTCGGACTCTCGGCATTCAGTACTTC.

The chain links TRBV2 to TRBJ1-1; no definite D call. The CDR3 totals 11 residues. Deletions cut 4 bases from V and 4 bases from J, with 4 bases between. The germline V gene encodes CDR1 SNHLY and CDR2 FYNNEI. The CDR3 is CASSVITEAFF. CDR3 in DNA: TGTGCCAGCAGTGTAATCACTGAAGCTTTCTTT.

The rearrangement uses TRBV5-4 and TRBJ2-7; 7 bases are shared with TRBD1. The V and J ends lost 7 bases and 5 bases, in that order; junction bases with no gene match: 12. The CDR3 runs 14 residues. Germline V gene sequence: CDR1 SGHNT, CDR2 YYREEE (reference sequence). CDR3 DNA: TGTGCCAGCGGAAGACAGGGCTTGTTGGACGAGCAGTACTTC. Protein product: CASGRQGLLDEQYF.

V and J are TRBV5-1 and TRBJ1-1; 7 nucleotides match TRBD1. CDR1 is SGHRS and CDR2 is YFSETQ in the germline V gene. After removal of 4 bases from V and 6 bases from J, the junction contained 9 bases not matched to a gene. This CDR3 has 14 residues. The CDR3 coding sequence is TGCGCCAGCAGCGTGACAGGGCTGCGGCCTGAAGCTTTCTTT. Protein: CASSVTGLRPEAFF.

This clone was observed a few times. The chain couples TRBV6-5 to TRBJ2-7; tentatively, D is TRBD2 (5 bases). The CDR3 covers 14 residues. V lost 2 bases and J 3 bases, leaving 11 bases between the germline ends. CDR1 MNHEY and CDR2 SVGAGI come from the germline V gene. DNA for the CDR3: TGTGCCAGCAGTTACCCCCGGGGAGACTACGAGCAGTACTTC. Translated, it gives CASSYPRGDYEQYF.

The chain joins TRBV30 to TRBJ2-1, with D possibly TRBD2 on 5 matching bases. This CDR3 region has 12 residues. Trimming took 0 bases from V and 10 from J, leaving 10 bases between them. Germline CDR1 is GTSNPN and CDR2 is SVGIG (reference sequence). The CDR3 region is CAWSVRGMEQFF. The CDR3 nucleotides read TGTGCCTGGAGTGTACGAGGGATGGAGCAGTTCTTC.

This clone appeared a few times. The chain has TRBV30 and TRBJ2-1, with a possible D match to TRBD2 (6 bases). Trimming took 4 bases from V and 6 from J, leaving 25 bases between them. This CDR3 comprises 17 residues. In germline, CDR1 is GTSNPN, CDR2 SVGIG (reference sequence). CDR3 in DNA: TGTGCCTGGACCGGAGGGAGAACAGGCTTGGCGATCAATGAGCAGTTCTTC. The encoded protein is CAWTGGRTGLAINEQFF.

The chain carries TRBV29-1 and TRBJ2-7, with 14 bases aligning to TRBD2. This CDR3 region has 16 residues. Trimming cost V 6 bases and J 3 bases; bases outside gene matches: 10. Germline V gene lookup returns CDR1 SQVTM and CDR2 ANQGSEA. The CDR3: CSVVRLAGGYSYEQYF. CDR3 nucleotides: TGCAGCGTCGTCAGACTAGCGGGAGGGTATAGCTACGAGCAGTACTTC.

This clone turned up a few times. V is TRBV28 and J is TRBJ2-7, with a possible D match to TRBD1 (6 bases). Germline CDR1 is MDHEN and CDR2 is SYDVKM. V was shortened by 8 bases and J by 0 bases, with 17 bases between the two germline ends. The CDR3 sequence is 15 residues long. The CDR3 nucleotides read TGTGCCAGCGGGACCGGGACACCGAGCTCCTACGAGCAGTACTTC. Amino acid sequence: CASGTGTPSSYEQYF.

This clone was picked up a small number of times. This rearrangement joins TRBV20-1 to TRBJ2-3; D unresolved. V was shortened by 6 bases and J by 2 bases, with 6 bases between the two germline ends. This CDR3 is 11 amino acids long. Germline CDR1 DFQATT, CDR2 SNEGSKA (reference sequence). CDR3 coding DNA: TGCAGTGCAGGAGACACAGATACGCAGTATTTT. Its translation is CSAGDTDTQYF.

The chain employs TRBV7-2 and TRBJ2-3, with a tentative D call TRBD2 (6 bases). Germline V gives CDR1 SGHTA, CDR2 FQGNSA. With 5 bases removed from V and 3 bases from J, the gap between germline ends came to 15 bases. This CDR3 comprises 15 residues. CDR3 in amino acids: CASSLQPTSTDTQYF. CDR3 DNA sequence: TGTGCCAGCAGCCTCCAACCGACTAGTACAGATACGCAGTATTTT.

The chain has TRBV5-1 and TRBJ1-1; D unclear. V gave up 0 bases and J gave up 2 bases, with 11 bases separating them. Germline V gene data show CDR1 as SGHRS and CDR2 as YFSETQ. The CDR3 has 15 amino acids. In DNA form, the CDR3 reads TGCGCCAGCAGCTTGGTGTCCGGGAGCAACACTGAAGCTTTCTTT. Amino acid sequence: CASSLVSGSNTEAFF.

The V call is TRBV27, the J call TRBJ2-6; TRBD1 matches 8 bases. CDR1 is MNHEY and CDR2 is SMNVEV in the germline V gene (reference sequence). This CDR3 comprises 18 residues. The J segment lost 0 bases and the V segment lost 3 bases, leaving 7 bases of the junction unmatched. In DNA, the CDR3 is TGTGCCAGCAGTTTTAAGGGACAGGTGATCTCTGGGGCCAACGTCCTGACTTTC. This sequence encodes CASSFKGQVISGANVLTF.

V is TRBV19 and J is TRBJ2-2, with 7 nucleotides matching TRBD1. CDR3 length: 14 residues. The trim removed 10 bases at V and 0 bases at J, leaving 5 bases unmatched. Germline CDR1 LNHDA, CDR2 SQIVND (reference sequence). CDR3 nucleotide sequence: TGTGCCACCATAGACAGGGCGAACACCGGGGAGCTGTTTTTT. Protein product: CATIDRANTGELFF.

V usage is TRBV2 and J usage is TRBJ1-5; D gene uncertain. CDR1 is SNHLY, CDR2 FYNNEI, per germline. The V end lost 7 bases, the J end lost 8 bases, and 15 bases lay between the germline ends. The CDR3 is 13 amino acids. CDR3 bases: TGTGCCAGCACCCGGTGGAGGACGGAGCCCCAGCATTTT. Encoded protein: CASTRWRTEPQHF.

The chain uses TRBV4-2 and TRBJ1-2; D gene uncertain. Germline loops: CDR1 LGHNA, CDR2 YNFKEQ. Trimming took 0 bases from V and 0 from J, leaving 8 bases between them. This CDR3 contains 15 residues. The CDR3 region is CASSQDPNSNYGYTF. In DNA, the CDR3 is TGTGCCAGCAGCCAAGACCCCAATTCTAACTATGGCTACACCTTC.

V gene TRBV7-9 combines with J gene TRBJ1-2; the match to TRBD1 covers 7 bases. The ends lost 6 bases at V and 6 bases at J; junction bases unmatched: 7. Germline V gene data show CDR1 as SEHNR and CDR2 as FQNEAQ (reference sequence). This CDR3 has 13 amino acids. Here the CDR3 reads CASRKTGSDGYTF. CDR3 in DNA: TGTGCCAGCAGAAAGACAGGGAGCGATGGCTACACCTTC.

The gene calls are TRBV30 and TRBJ1-4, with no clear D. Trimming took 6 bases from V and 7 from J, leaving 6 bases between them. Germline V gene data show CDR1 as GTSNPN and CDR2 as SVGIG (reference sequence). This CDR3 has 10 residues. The CDR3 sequence: CACGLEKLFF. The DNA for the CDR3 is TGTGCCTGCGGACTTGAAAAACTGTTTTTT.

CDR3 sequence (DNA): TGTGCCAGCAGTGGGAGGGCAGAGACCCAGTACTTC. Amino acid sequence: CASSGRAETQYF. This sequence joins TRBV6-5 and TRBJ2-5; 7 nucleotides match TRBD2. With 5 bases clipped from V and 4 bases from J, the junction kept 1 base outside the gene matches. CDR1 is MNHEY, CDR2 SVGAGI, per germline. The CDR3 spans 12 residues.

In this sample, this clone turned up a few times. V gene TRBV30 combines with J gene TRBJ2-7; 8 bases map to TRBD2. Germline CDR1 is GTSNPN and CDR2 is SVGIG (reference sequence). Trimming cost V 3 bases and J 3 bases; bases outside gene matches: 10. The CDR3 is made up of 15 amino acids. The CDR3 DNA sequence: TGTGCCTGGAGGAGGAGCGGGAGTGCTTTCTACGAGCAGTACTTC. Amino acids: CAWRRSGSAFYEQYF.